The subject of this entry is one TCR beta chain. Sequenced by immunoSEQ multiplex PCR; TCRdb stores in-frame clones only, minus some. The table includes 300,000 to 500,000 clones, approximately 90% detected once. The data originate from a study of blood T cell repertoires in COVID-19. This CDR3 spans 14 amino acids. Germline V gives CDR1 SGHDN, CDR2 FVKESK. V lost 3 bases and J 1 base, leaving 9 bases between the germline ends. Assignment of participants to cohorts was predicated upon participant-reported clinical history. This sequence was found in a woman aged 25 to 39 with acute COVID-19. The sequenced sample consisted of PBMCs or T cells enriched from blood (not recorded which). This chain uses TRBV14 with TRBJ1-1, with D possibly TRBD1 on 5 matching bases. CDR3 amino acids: CASSQIRANTEAFF. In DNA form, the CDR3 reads TGTGCCAGCAGCCAGATCAGGGCGAACACTGAAGCTTTCTTT.